A selection of T cell receptor beta chains follows, all from one sample in a study of sequential checkpoint blockade in melanoma. The method was immunoSEQ multiplex PCR; TCRdb's version includes in-frame clones alone and lacks a portion of them. The sample has 20,000 to 25,000 clones, 65% to 85% seen once. Sequences were derived from CD8+ T cells sorted from blood (inferred from file names), sampled from a patient given nivolumab and ipilimumab in sequence. These TCRs come from a human donor with melanoma. CDR3s include the opening cysteine and the closing phenylalanine or tryptophan. Each record gives: J gene, D gene, V gene, clone size, CDR3 DNA, CDR3 protein. A D gene is named only where the DNA matches it firmly. Only some rows state a clone size, as once, few, many or a class for expanded clones.

>TRBJ2-5|-|TRBV23-1|-
TGCGCCAGCAGTCAAGGCCAGGGGGAGACCCAGTACTTC
CASSQGQGETQYF
>TRBJ2-7|-|TRBV5-4|once
TGTGCCAGCAGCCAAGGGGGTTTTCCCTACGAGCAGTACTTC
CASSQGGFPYEQYF
>TRBJ2-3|TRBD1|TRBV9|-
TGTGCCAGCAGCGCCGCTAGGGGGCCGCGCACAGATACGCAGTATTTT
CASSAARGPRTDTQYF
>TRBJ1-1|-|TRBV18|-
TGTGCCAGCTCCCCTCAGGGGACTGAAGCTTTCTTT
CASSPQGTEAFF
>TRBJ2-1|TRBD2|TRBV7-8|-
TGTGCCAGCAGCTTAGTAAGACGTGGACTAGTTACCCGCCGGGCGGATGAGCAGTTCTTC
CASSLVRRGLVTRRADEQFF
>TRBJ1-2|TRBD1|TRBV30|once
TGTGCCTGGAGTATCCTCAGGGACAGGGGGATTTATAACTATGGCTACACCTTC
CAWSILRDRGIYNYGYTF
>TRBJ1-4|-|TRBV4-1|-
TGCGCCAGCAGCCAAGAGTGGCGGGGGACGGGTGTGGAAAAACTGTTTTTT
CASSQEWRGTGVEKLFF
>TRBJ2-4|TRBD1|TRBV7-8|-
TGTGCCAGCAGCTTGACGCCCCGGGACAGGGCCGCGAACATTCAGTACTTC
CASSLTPRDRAANIQYF
>TRBJ2-1|TRBD2|TRBV9|-
TGTGCCAGCAGCGTAGCCCTAGCGGGGGCCTACAATGAGCAGTTCTTC
CASSVALAGAYNEQFF
>TRBJ2-7|-|TRBV4-1|-
TGCGCCAGCAGCCACTTGTTCGGCGGGACCAGCTCCTACGAGCAGTACTTC
CASSHLFGGTSSYEQYF
>TRBJ2-7|TRBD1|TRBV18|-
TGTGCCAGCTCACATTCGGACAGGGTAAGCTCCTACGAGCAGTACTTC
CASSHSDRVSSYEQYF
>TRBJ2-5|TRBD2|TRBV4-1|-
TGCGCCAGCAGCCGACTAGCGGGAGAAAGTGAGACCCAGTACTTC
CASSRLAGESETQYF
>TRBJ2-5|-|TRBV7-5|-
TGTGCCAGAAGCTCCCGGACAACCCTGCAGGGGACCCAGTACTTC
CARSSRTTLQGTQYF
>TRBJ2-7|TRBD1|TRBV28|-
TGTGCCAGCAGCCGCCTAGGGACAGGGGGCGAGCAGTACTTC
CASSRLGTGGEQYF
>TRBJ2-7|-|TRBV5-5|-
TGTGCCAGCAGCTTGGAACTAGTTTTCGCCTACGAGCAGTACTTC
CASSLELVFAYEQYF
>TRBJ2-3|TRBD2|TRBV7-2|once
TGTGCCAGCAGCACCGGGACTAGCGGATCCCAACCCACAGATACGCAGTATTTT
CASSTGTSGSQPTDTQYF
>TRBJ2-7|TRBD1|TRBV5-6|-
TGTGCCAGCAGCTTGGCCGACAGGGGTCGCCACGAGCAGTACTTC
CASSLADRGRHEQYF
>TRBJ2-7|TRBD1|TRBV4-1|-
TGCGCCAGCAGCCGGGGACAGGGATTAACCTACGAGCAGTACTTC
CASSRGQGLTYEQYF
>TRBJ1-4|-|TRBV14|-
TGTGCCAGCAGCCCCTCTGGGGGGGAAAAACTGTTTTTT
CASSPSGGEKLFF
>TRBJ1-1|-|TRBV9|-
TGTGCCAGCAGCCCTACAGGATTAAGTGAAGCTTTCTTT
CASSPTGLSEAFF
>TRBJ2-7|TRBD1|TRBV6-1|-
TGTGCCAGCAGTCCGACAGGGGTCGAGCAGTACTTC
CASSPTGVEQYF
>TRBJ2-1|-|TRBV9|once
TGTGCCAGCAGCGTAGGACAGAGCTCCTACAATGAGCAGTTCTTC
CASSVGQSSYNEQFF
>TRBJ1-2|TRBD1|TRBV5-4|-
TGTGCCAGCAGCCCAAGGGACAGGGGCGGGATCGATGGCTACACCTTC
CASSPRDRGGIDGYTF
>TRBJ2-2|-|TRBV6-1|-
TGTGCCAGCTGCGCCCAAAGAAGGAACACCGGGGAGCTGTTTTTT
CASCAQRRNTGELFF
>TRBJ2-7|-|TRBV27|medium-sized
TGTGCCAGCAGTCCCTTTTTCCGGGACACGACCTACGAGCAGTACTTC
CASSPFFRDTTYEQYF
>TRBJ1-2|-|TRBV7-9|-
TGCGCCAGCAGCCAAGAAAGGGGGAGTCCCTATGGCTACACCTTC
CASSQERGSPYGYTF
>TRBJ2-7|TRBD1|TRBV7-2|-
TGTGCCAGCAGCCTATCAACAGGGGACGGCGAGCAGTACTTC
CASSLSTGDGEQYF
>TRBJ2-3|TRBD2|TRBV19|-
TGTGCCAGTAGGGGTCACGGGACTAGCGCTAAACCTAGCACAGATACGCAGTATTTT
CASRGHGTSAKPSTDTQYF
>TRBJ2-1|-|TRBV6-6|-
TGTGCCAGCAGTAGTCAGGGAAAAGTTTGGGGCAATGAGCAGTTCTTC
CASSSQGKVWGNEQFF
>TRBJ2-1|-|TRBV27|once
TGTGCCAGCAGTTTCCGGTCTAGTTACAATGAGCAGTTCTTC
CASSFRSSYNEQFF
>TRBJ2-7|TRBD2|TRBV19|-
TGTGCCAGTAGTATCCTAGCGGGAGTCAGGAACGAGCAGTACTTC
CASSILAGVRNEQYF
>TRBJ1-5|TRBD1|TRBV29-1|few
TGCAGCGTTCAGACAGGGGGCGCGGGCAATCAGCCCCAGCATTTT
CSVQTGGAGNQPQHF
>TRBJ2-7|-|TRBV7-2|few
TGTGCCAGCAGCTGGACAGCCCGAACCACCTACGAGCAGTACTTC
CASSWTARTTYEQYF
>TRBJ1-5|-|TRBV5-8|few
TGTGCCAGCGGGGCAGGGGTACTAAATCAGCCCCAGCATTTT
CASGAGVLNQPQHF
>TRBJ2-5|-|TRBV7-9|few
TGTGCCAGTACACAGAACTACCAAGAGACCCAGTACTTC
CASTQNYQETQYF
>TRBJ2-3|TRBD2|TRBV2|-
TGTGCCAGCAGGACCCCGGCGGGAGGTAGCACAGATACGCAGTATTTT
CASRTPAGGSTDTQYF
>TRBJ2-5|TRBD2|TRBV7-8|-
TGTGCCAGCAGCTTAGGTATCGAGCTAGCGGGGGCTTCAGAGACCCAGTACTTC
CASSLGIELAGASETQYF
>TRBJ2-3|TRBD2|TRBV6-5|-
TGTGCCAGCAGTTACACATTAATGCGGGGGGCAGATACGCAGTATTTT
CASSYTLMRGADTQYF
>TRBJ2-7|-|TRBV6-5|-
TGTGCCAGCAGTTACCAGACATTTACAGATTCCTACGAGCAGTACTTC
CASSYQTFTDSYEQYF
>TRBJ1-2|-|TRBV6-5|-
TGTGCCAGCAGTCCCCAGTTGGGGCTTGACTATGGCTACACCTTC
CASSPQLGLDYGYTF
>TRBJ1-2|TRBD1|TRBV7-9|-
TGTGCCAGCACCTTGGACAGGGGGCTGAACTATGGCTACACCTTC
CASTLDRGLNYGYTF
>TRBJ2-3|-|TRBV7-9|few
TGTGCCAGCAGCTTACTGCGCAACGGGGATACGCAGTATTTT
CASSLLRNGDTQYF
>TRBJ1-5|-|TRBV13|once
TGTGCCAGCAGCTTAGGTGGAGGGTGGGGCAATCAGCCCCAGCATTTT
CASSLGGGWGNQPQHF
>TRBJ2-7|-|TRBV28|-
TGTGCCAGCAGCCCCTCCTTCGGGTCAGCCCACTACGAGCAGTACTTC
CASSPSFGSAHYEQYF
>TRBJ1-2|TRBD1|TRBV5-4|-
TGTGCCAGCAGCTTGAACCAGGGGGGTAACTATGGCTACACCTTC
CASSLNQGGNYGYTF
>TRBJ1-1|TRBD1|TRBV27|-
TGTGCCAGCAGTTTACACAGGGGAAATTCTGAAGCTTTCTTT
CASSLHRGNSEAFF
>TRBJ1-5|-|TRBV19|few
TGTGCCAGTAGTATAGGGACAGTGACATATAGCAATCAGCCCCAGCATTTT
CASSIGTVTYSNQPQHF
>TRBJ2-5|-|TRBV27|few
TGTGCCAGCAGTTTAGGACTGAAAGAGACCCAGTACTTC
CASSLGLKETQYF